The rows below give T cell receptor beta chains drawn from one sample of a study of cytomegalovirus exposure and HLA in healthy donors. TCRdb's table, derived via immunoSEQ multiplex PCR, lists solely in-frame clones and lacks some. The sample consists of over 70,000 clones, approximately 71% of them appearing once. The sequenced sample consisted of PBMCs. Receptors were obtained from a man younger than 45 in good health and CMV-seronegative. Both conserved end residues are part of each CDR3. The order of the fields is J gene, V gene, clone size, D gene, CDR3 protein, CDR3 DNA. The D gene is left open where the match is weak. The listing skips clone size in some rows; elsewhere it reads once, few, many or a size class.

j_call: TRBJ2-6; v_call: TRBV4-2; clone_size: once; d_call: .; cdr3_aa: CASSQDAPGSSGANVLTF; cdr3_nt: TGTGCCAGCAGCCAAGATGCGCCGGGGAGCTCTGGGGCCAACGTCCTGACTTTC
j_call: TRBJ2-5; v_call: TRBV4-1; clone_size: many; d_call: TRBD2; cdr3_aa: CASSQGTGTSGGPRETQYF; cdr3_nt: TGCGCCAGCAGCCAAGGCACAGGGACTAGCGGGGGGCCTAGGGAGACCCAGTACTTC
j_call: TRBJ2-2; v_call: TRBV7-2; clone_size: .; d_call: TRBD2; cdr3_aa: CANRLAGVNTGELFF; cdr3_nt: TGTGCCAACCGACTAGCGGGAGTAAATACCGGGGAGCTGTTTTTT
j_call: TRBJ1-1; v_call: TRBV11-2; clone_size: .; d_call: .; cdr3_aa: CASSQDYTEAFF; cdr3_nt: TGTGCCAGCAGCCAGGACTATACTGAAGCTTTCTTT
j_call: TRBJ2-1; v_call: TRBV5-4; clone_size: .; d_call: TRBD2; cdr3_aa: CASSLSTSGDNEQFF; cdr3_nt: TGTGCCAGCAGCTTGTCGACTAGCGGGGACAATGAGCAGTTCTTC
j_call: TRBJ1-5; v_call: TRBV19; clone_size: large; d_call: TRBD1; cdr3_aa: CASSMTRKTGKVQPQHF; cdr3_nt: TGTGCCAGTAGTATGACCAGAAAGACAGGGAAAGTACAGCCCCAGCATTTT
j_call: TRBJ2-1; v_call: TRBV4-1; clone_size: few; d_call: TRBD2; cdr3_aa: CASSQDGGLAGFNEQFF; cdr3_nt: TGCGCCAGCAGCCAAGACGGGGGGCTAGCGGGCTTCAATGAGCAGTTCTTC
j_call: TRBJ2-7; v_call: TRBV7-9; clone_size: .; d_call: .; cdr3_aa: CASSRGGYEQYF; cdr3_nt: TGTGCCAGCAGCCGGGGAGGATACGAGCAGTACTTC
j_call: TRBJ2-7; v_call: TRBV7-2; clone_size: .; d_call: .; cdr3_aa: CASSLVRDTFYEQYF; cdr3_nt: TGTGCCAGCAGCTTAGTACGGGACACGTTCTACGAGCAGTACTTC
j_call: TRBJ2-3; v_call: TRBV4-1; clone_size: .; d_call: TRBD2; cdr3_aa: CASSHWRGGREDTQYF; cdr3_nt: TGCGCCAGCAGCCACTGGCGGGGGGGCCGCGAGGATACGCAGTATTTT
j_call: TRBJ2-1; v_call: TRBV5-6; clone_size: .; d_call: .; cdr3_aa: CASSPNPGQAYNEQFF; cdr3_nt: TGTGCCAGCAGCCCGAACCCAGGGCAAGCCTACAATGAGCAGTTCTTC
j_call: TRBJ2-5; v_call: TRBV30; clone_size: .; d_call: .; cdr3_aa: CAWSRYQETQYF; cdr3_nt: TGTGCCTGGAGTCGGTACCAAGAGACCCAGTACTTC
j_call: TRBJ1-1; v_call: TRBV5-1; clone_size: .; d_call: .; cdr3_aa: CASSFGGGGTEAFF; cdr3_nt: TGCGCCAGCAGCTTTGGGGGCGGTGGGACTGAAGCTTTCTTT
j_call: TRBJ1-1; v_call: TRBV7-9; clone_size: .; d_call: TRBD1; cdr3_aa: CASSSPGQAPGGSFF; cdr3_nt: TGTGCCAGCAGCTCGCCCGGACAGGCGCCAGGGGGGAGTTTCTTT
j_call: TRBJ1-2; v_call: TRBV6-5; clone_size: few; d_call: TRBD1; cdr3_aa: CASSRTGGQGYTF; cdr3_nt: TGTGCCAGCAGTCGGACAGGGGGCCAAGGCTACACCTTC
j_call: TRBJ2-3; v_call: TRBV15; clone_size: .; d_call: TRBD1; cdr3_aa: CATSRTTGQIGTDTQYF; cdr3_nt: TGTGCCACCAGCAGAACCACGGGACAGATAGGTACAGATACGCAGTATTTT
j_call: TRBJ1-2; v_call: TRBV6-1; clone_size: .; d_call: .; cdr3_aa: CASSDGERGGYTF; cdr3_nt: TGTGCCAGCAGTGACGGGGAACGGGGAGGCTACACCTTC
j_call: TRBJ2-2; v_call: TRBV18; clone_size: .; d_call: .; cdr3_aa: CASSLQTVANTGELFF; cdr3_nt: TGTGCCAGCTCACTGCAGACAGTCGCGAACACCGGGGAGCTGTTTTTT
j_call: TRBJ2-3; v_call: TRBV11-2; clone_size: .; d_call: .; cdr3_aa: CASSLALDTQYF; cdr3_nt: TGTGCCAGCAGCTTAGCCCTGGATACGCAGTATTTT
j_call: TRBJ1-2; v_call: TRBV28; clone_size: .; d_call: TRBD1; cdr3_aa: CASSPTPDRGNYGYTF; cdr3_nt: TGTGCCAGCAGTCCCACCCCGGACAGGGGGAACTATGGCTACACCTTC
j_call: TRBJ2-7; v_call: TRBV2; clone_size: .; d_call: .; cdr3_aa: CASREEGEQYF; cdr3_nt: TGTGCCAGCAGGGAGGAGGGGGAGCAGTACTTC
j_call: TRBJ2-1; v_call: TRBV7-2; clone_size: .; d_call: TRBD1; cdr3_aa: CASNPGQYNEQFF; cdr3_nt: TGTGCCAGCAACCCGGGACAGTACAATGAGCAGTTCTTC
j_call: TRBJ1-4; v_call: TRBV5-4; clone_size: .; d_call: .; cdr3_aa: CASSLDGGGKLFF; cdr3_nt: TGTGCCAGCAGCTTGGATGGGGGCGGAAAACTGTTTTTT
j_call: TRBJ2-2; v_call: TRBV5-1; clone_size: few; d_call: TRBD1; cdr3_aa: CASSLRQGHTGELFF; cdr3_nt: TGCGCCAGCAGCTTACGACAGGGCCACACCGGGGAGCTGTTTTTT
j_call: TRBJ2-7; v_call: TRBV6-5; clone_size: .; d_call: .; cdr3_aa: CASRWQTRSYEQYF; cdr3_nt: TGTGCCAGCAGATGGCAAACCCGAAGCTACGAGCAGTACTTC
j_call: TRBJ2-7; v_call: TRBV7-9; clone_size: .; d_call: .; cdr3_aa: CASSPTLRGEQYF; cdr3_nt: TGTGCCAGCAGTCCGACCCTCCGGGGTGAGCAGTACTTC
j_call: TRBJ2-1; v_call: TRBV5-1; clone_size: .; d_call: TRBD2; cdr3_aa: CASSLGLAGGPAYNEQFF; cdr3_nt: TGCGCCAGCAGCTTGGGACTAGCGGGAGGTCCCGCCTACAATGAGCAGTTCTTC
j_call: TRBJ2-7; v_call: TRBV5-1; clone_size: .; d_call: .; cdr3_aa: CASSLADHPKSYEQYF; cdr3_nt: TGCGCCAGCAGCTTGGCCGATCATCCAAAGTCCTACGAGCAGTACTTC